The 21 T cell receptor beta chains below come from one sample, sequenced in a study of T cell responses to AZD1222 COVID-19 vaccine (dated by TCRdb to 2020 to 2022). Libraries were built with the immunoSEQ multiplex PCR assay. In TCRdb, the immuneACCESS table is reduced to in-frame sequences with V and J assigned. These tables do not hold every clone; where another copy was compared, an unresolved V gene accounts for under half, and the others remain unexplained. This sample comprises more than 110,000 clones, 80% to 90% of them detected only once. The top ten hold roughly 3.8% of the sample. What the time point label conveys for this sample: baseline before first vaccination. The sequences come from peripheral blood, collected on day 0 of AZD1222 vaccination. The receptors derive from an adult in good health.

The rearrangement links TRBV4-1 to TRBJ1-5, with D possibly matching TRBD1 (5 bases). This CDR3 is built from 14 residues. Trimming left V 1 base short and J 5 bases short, with 9 bases between. Looked up from germline, CDR1 is MGHRA and CDR2 is YSYEKL. DNA of the CDR3: TGCGCCAGCAGCCAAGCACAGGATTATCAGCCCCAGCATTTT. Encoded protein: CASSQAQDYQPQHF.

This clone was detected once. The chain has TRBV27 and TRBJ2-1, with 8 bases lining up with TRBD2. The CDR3 is made up of 15 amino acids. From germline, CDR1 is MNHEY and CDR2 SMNVEV (reference sequence). J gave up 9 bases and V 5 bases, and 12 bases lay outside the gene matches. CDR3 nucleotide sequence: TGTGCCAGCAGTCGGGAGAGCGGGAGTCGGAGTGAGCAGTTCTTC. Translating it yields CASSRESGSRSEQFF.

The J gene is TRBJ2-2, the V gene TRBV7-2; D gene unclear. The CDR3 runs to 16 residues. The V end lost 1 base, the J end lost 6 bases, and 15 bases lay between the germline ends. The germline gives CDR1 SGHTA, CDR2 FQGNSA. The CDR3 DNA is TGTGCCAGCAGCTTAGTCGGCATTAGCTCTGCCGGGGAGCTGTTTTTT. As protein: CASSLVGISSAGELFF. Using reference TRBV7-2 and TRBJ2-2 for the parts outside the CDR3, the full variable domain is GAGVSQSPSNKVTEKGKDVELRCDPISGHTALYWYRQSLGQGLEFLIYFQGNSAPDKSGLPSDRFSAERTGGSVSTLTIQRTQQEDSAVYLCASSLVGISSAGELFFGEGSRLTVL.

The chain recombines TRBV29-1 with TRBJ1-1; 11 nucleotides line up with TRBD1. V shed 3 bases, J shed 5 bases, and the junction held 2 bases outside the gene matches. The CDR3 runs 13 residues. Germline assignment: CDR1 SQVTM and CDR2 ANQGSEA. The CDR3 loop is CSVDGQGATEAFF. CDR3 coding DNA: TGCAGCGTTGACGGACAGGGGGCTACTGAAGCTTTCTTT.

V usage is TRBV29-1 and J usage is TRBJ2-7; tentatively, D is TRBD1 (6 bases). V lost 1 base and J lost 5, with 12 bases in between. The germline V gene encodes CDR1 SQVTM and CDR2 ANQGSEA. This CDR3 region has 13 residues. For the CDR3, the DNA is TGCAGCGTTGAAGTCACAGGGAGAGACGAGCAGTACTTC. Encoded protein: CSVEVTGRDEQYF.

This sequence joins TRBV4-3 and TRBJ1-2; D not certain. This CDR3 region has 14 residues. V lost 0 bases to trimming and J lost 6 bases, with 11 bases between them. Germline V gene sequence: CDR1 LGHNA, CDR2 YSLEER. The CDR3 DNA sequence: TGCGCCAGCAGCCAAGATAGAGGCATTGATGGCTACACCTTC. It is translated as CASSQDRGIDGYTF.

This clone was observed a handful of times. The rearrangement joins TRBV9 to TRBJ2-5; D is possibly TRBD2 (5 bases). Germline V CDR1 and CDR2: SGDLS, YYNGEE. V lost 3 bases and J lost 5, with 17 bases in between. This CDR3 region has 15 residues. The CDR3: CASSESRGRGETQYF. As DNA, the CDR3 is TGTGCCAGCAGCGAGAGCCGGGGTCGAGGGGAGACCCAGTACTTC.

The rearrangement links TRBV27 to TRBJ1-2; 8 bases map to TRBD1. There are 14 residues in the CDR3. J gave up 4 bases and V 5 bases, and 6 bases lay outside the gene matches. Germline CDR1 reads MNHEY; CDR2 reads SMNVEV (reference sequence). The CDR3 here is CASSPGTGSYGYTF. CDR3 nucleotide sequence: TGTGCCAGCAGTCCCGGGACAGGCAGCTATGGCTACACCTTC.

The J gene is TRBJ1-2, the V gene TRBV4-3; TRBD1 might be the D (5 bases). V gave up 0 bases and J gave up 3 bases, with 11 bases separating them. The CDR3 length is 15 residues. Germline V gene lookup returns CDR1 LGHNA and CDR2 YSLEER. Here the CDR3 reads CASSQEDRQYYGYTF. CDR3 in DNA: TGCGCCAGCAGCCAAGAAGACCGACAGTACTATGGCTACACCTTC.

V and J are TRBV6-6 and TRBJ1-2; TRBD1 is a possible D gene (5 bases). Deletions cut 8 bases from V and 6 bases from J, with 13 bases between. CDR1 and CDR2 from the germline V gene are MNHNY and SVGAGI (reference sequence). The CDR3 extends over 12 amino acids. CDR3 sequence: CASGGLADGYTF. CDR3 DNA: TGTGCCAGCGGGGGGTTGGCGGATGGCTACACCTTC.

V usage is TRBV12-3 or TRBV12-4 and J usage is TRBJ1-5; D unresolved. The CDR3 covers 13 residues. V was cut by 5 bases and J by 6 bases, with 11 bases left in between. Written as DNA, the CDR3 is TGTGCCAGCAGTGAACGGGAACGTCAGCCCCAGCATTTT. Its protein is CASSERERQPQHF.

The V call is TRBV3-1 (or the pseudogene TRBV3-2), the J call TRBJ1-4; 8 nucleotides agree with TRBD1. CDR1 is LGHDT, CDR2 YNNKEL, per germline (reference sequence). V trimming: 1 base; J trimming: 11 bases; junction bases outside the gene matches: 6. This CDR3 is 14 amino acids long. CDR3 in amino acids: CASSQGVDRDKLFF. In nucleotides, the CDR3 is TGTGCCAGCAGCCAAGGCGTGGACAGGGATAAACTGTTTTTT.

The chain links TRBV30 to TRBJ1-2; unclear D gene. V was pared by 5 bases and J by 8 bases, with 12 bases between. This CDR3 is built from 11 residues. Germline V gene lookup returns CDR1 GTSNPN and CDR2 SVGIG (reference sequence). The CDR3 DNA sequence: TGTGCCTGGTCCCGCCTGGGGGGCTACACCTTC. Translated, it gives CAWSRLGGYTF.

This chain joins TRBV5-1 and TRBJ2-7, with D possibly matching TRBD2 (6 bases). Germline CDR1 and CDR2: SGHRS and YFSETQ. V was cut by 8 bases and J by 3 bases, with 27 bases left in between. The CDR3 extends over 17 amino acids. CDR3 DNA: TGCGCCAGTAGCCGAGCGTCGCGGGGCATCCTAATCTACGAGCAGTACTTC. Its protein is CASSRASRGILIYEQYF.

The J gene is TRBJ1-4, the V gene TRBV19; D is unresolved. V shed 4 bases and J shed 8 bases, with 14 bases lying between them. Germline V CDR1 and CDR2: LNHDA, SQIVND (reference sequence). This CDR3 region has 14 residues. The CDR3 loop is CASSNRELREKLFF. CDR3 DNA sequence: TGTGCCAGTAGTAATAGGGAGTTGCGGGAAAAACTGTTTTTT.

This clone was detected many times. J is TRBJ2-5 and V is TRBV6-4, with 7 nucleotides matching TRBD2. Germline V gene lookup returns CDR1 MRHNA and CDR2 SNTAGT. Germline trimming cut 6 bases from V and 3 bases from J; bases unmatched to any gene: 7. The CDR3 contains 14 residues. The CDR3, as DNA: TGTGCCAGCAGCTTGATGCGGGAGAAAGAGACCCAGTACTTC. Translated: CASSLMREKETQYF.

The chain combines TRBV19 with TRBJ2-1, with 14 bases fitting TRBD2. Germline V gene data show CDR1 as LNHDA and CDR2 as SQIVND (reference sequence). CDR3 length: 14 residues. Germline trimming cut 5 bases from V and 9 bases from J; bases unmatched to any gene: 3. CDR3 sequence (DNA): TGTGCCAGTAGTGGGACTAGCGGGAGTGGTGAGCAGTTCTTC. Residues: CASSGTSGSGEQFF.

In DNA, the CDR3 is TGTGCCTGGAGTGACAAACTAGCGGGATTGGTTCGGCAGTACTTC. Translating it yields CAWSDKLAGLVRQYF. This sequence joins TRBV30 and TRBJ2-7; 10 bases line up with TRBD2. Losses at the gene ends were 1 base for V and 9 bases for J; bases not matched to a gene: 12. The CDR3 covers 15 residues. Germline CDR1 GTSNPN, CDR2 SVGIG (reference sequence).

This chain joins TRBV5-6 and TRBJ2-6; TRBD1 matches 7 bases. Germline assignment: CDR1 SGHDT and CDR2 YYEEEE. V lost 4 bases, J lost 3 bases, and 10 bases stayed unmatched. This CDR3 comprises 17 residues. The CDR3 DNA is TGTGCCAGCAGCATGGAGACAGGGTCAGGTGGGGCCAACGTCCTGACTTTC. Protein product: CASSMETGSGGANVLTF.

V is TRBV14 and J is TRBJ1-3; no definite D call. The V end lost 4 bases, the J end lost 0 bases, and 10 bases lay between the germline ends. This CDR3 is built from 15 residues. Germline V gene data show CDR1 as SGHDN and CDR2 as FVKESK. CDR3 loop: CASSPSTRSGNTIYF. The CDR3 DNA follows: TGTGCCAGCAGCCCCTCGACCCGCTCTGGAAACACCATATATTTT.

The chain uses TRBV3-1 (or the pseudogene TRBV3-2) and TRBJ2-1, with D hard to call. Germline V gene data show CDR1 as LGHDT and CDR2 as YNNKEL (reference sequence). The CDR3 runs 17 residues. The V end was cut by 3 bases, the J end by 0 bases, with 15 bases between. CDR3 coding DNA: TGTGCCAGCAGCCAGACCCGACTGGCAAACTCCTACAATGAGCAGTTCTTC. Encoded protein: CASSQTRLANSYNEQFF.